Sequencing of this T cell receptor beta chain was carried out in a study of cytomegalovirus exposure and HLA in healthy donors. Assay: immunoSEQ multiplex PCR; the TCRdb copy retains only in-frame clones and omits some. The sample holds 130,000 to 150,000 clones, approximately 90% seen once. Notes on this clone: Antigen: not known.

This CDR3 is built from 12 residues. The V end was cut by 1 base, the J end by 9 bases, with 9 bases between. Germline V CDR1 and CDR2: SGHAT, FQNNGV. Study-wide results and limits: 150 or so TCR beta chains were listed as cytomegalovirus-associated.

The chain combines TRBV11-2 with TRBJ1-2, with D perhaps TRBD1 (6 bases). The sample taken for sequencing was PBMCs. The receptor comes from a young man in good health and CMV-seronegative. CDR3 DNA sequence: TGTGCCAGCAGCTTAGTACAGGGAAGCTACACCTTC. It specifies CASSLVQGSYTF.